Presented here are 8 T cell receptor beta chains from one specimen sequenced in a study of T cell changes during pregnancy in multiple sclerosis. The table came from immunoSEQ multiplex PCR; TCRdb's copy has only in-frame clones and leaves some out. The data show around 100,000 clones, with 92% seen just once and 1.5% to 1.9% held by the top ten. The sample in question was peripheral blood, obtained in the third trimester of pregnancy. These receptors all stem from a female donor with multiple sclerosis, enrolled in a pregnancy study.

The chain carries TRBV28 and TRBJ1-1; TRBD1 matches at 8 bases. The CDR3 consists of 15 residues. The ends lost 6 bases at V and 4 bases at J; junction bases unmatched: 10. Germline loops: CDR1 MDHEN, CDR2 SYDVKM. The CDR3 bases are TGTGCCAGCAGGGCCTGGACAGGGAGGAGCACTGAAGCTTTCTTT. Protein sequence: CASRAWTGRSTEAFF.

V gene TRBV20-1 combines with J gene TRBJ2-3; weak D call: TRBD1 (6 bases). Trimming took off 4 bases at V and 14 bases at J, with 16 bases between the two ends. The length of the CDR3 is 11 residues. Germline values: CDR1 DFQATT, CDR2 SNEGSKA (reference sequence). The CDR3 is CSAKDRDIGYF. CDR3 sequence (DNA): TGCAGTGCTAAAGATCGGGACATAGGGTATTTT.

This chain joins TRBV29-1 and TRBJ1-2; D ambiguous. V lost 6 bases, J lost 2 bases, and 10 bases lay in between. Germline CDR1 reads SQVTM; CDR2 reads ANQGSEA. This CDR3 is built from 12 residues. The CDR3 bases are TGCAGCGTAATTGACGGGAACTATGGCTACACCTTC. Its protein product is CSVIDGNYGYTF.

The rearrangement uses TRBV5-1 and TRBJ2-2, with TRBD2 identical over 11 bases. The CDR3 is 16 residues long. Germline CDR1 SGHRS, CDR2 YFSETQ. Trimming cost V 2 bases and J 4 bases; bases outside gene matches: 4. The CDR3 sequence: CASSFRTSGSTGELFF. The CDR3, as DNA: TGCGCCAGCAGCTTCCGAACTAGCGGGAGCACCGGGGAGCTGTTTTTT.

V and J are TRBV6-4 and TRBJ2-1; D perhaps matches TRBD2 (5 bases). Germline V gene sequence: CDR1 MRHNA, CDR2 SNTAGT. This CDR3 region has 13 residues. The V end lost 6 bases, the J end lost 2 bases, and 8 bases lay between the germline ends. CDR3 coding DNA: TGTGCCAGCAGCCCCGGGACCTACAATGAGCAGTTCTTC. Protein: CASSPGTYNEQFF.

The gene calls are TRBV18 and TRBJ1-3, with D perhaps matching TRBD1 (5 bases). With 3 bases removed from V and 1 base from J, the gap between germline ends came to 13 bases. This CDR3 is built from 16 residues. Germline V gene sequence: CDR1 KGHSH, CDR2 LQKENI. CDR3: CASSPGPGRSGNTIYF. CDR3 in DNA: TGTGCCAGCTCACCTGGTCCAGGGCGATCTGGAAACACCATATATTTT.

V is TRBV2 and J is TRBJ1-2; D is unresolved. From germline, CDR1 is SNHLY and CDR2 FYNNEI. V gave up 6 bases and J gave up 7 bases, with 12 bases separating them. This CDR3 is built from 12 residues. Here the CDR3 reads CASRSLEGGYTF. The CDR3 bases are TGTGCCAGCAGAAGCCTGGAGGGTGGCTACACCTTC.

The chain recombines TRBV7-9 with TRBJ1-2, with a tentative D call TRBD1 (6 bases). Trimming removed 5 bases at V and 2 bases at J, with 12 bases between. The CDR3 contains 14 residues. Germline V CDR1 and CDR2: SEHNR, FQNEAQ (reference sequence). The CDR3 DNA is TGTGCCAGCAGCCCCGGGACACCGAACTATGGCTACACCTTC. This translates into CASSPGTPNYGYTF.